The clone carrying this T cell receptor (beta chain) was recorded once. What it binds is not known. The record originates from a study of OX40 agonist ivuxolimab in advanced cancers. For the study at large: Intravenous ivuxolimab at 0.01 to 10 mg/kg was given to patients every 2 weeks. Partial responses were recorded for three patients, including one with hepatocellular carcinoma and two with cutaneous melanoma.

Study results and caveats: Some patients who did not respond also had low normalized T-cell clonal expansion. Among T cells, CD8+ cells averaged more expanded clones than CD4+ cells.

Method: immunoSEQ multiplex PCR; TCRdb's copy keeps in-frame clones and lacks some. Of tens of thousands of clones in the sample, about 89% were seen once. The CDR3 runs 14 residues. Germline V gives CDR1 SGDLS, CDR2 YYNGEE. Trimming pared 0 bases from V and 5 bases from J, leaving 9 bases between. This clonotype was obtained from an adult with an advanced solid tumor such as melanoma, head and neck, liver or kidney cancer. The input for sequencing was CD4+ or CD8+ T cells sorted from blood, taken in a trial of the OX40 agonist ivuxolimab. The chain employs TRBV9 and TRBJ1-5, with unresolved D. The CDR3 coding sequence is TGTGCCAGCAGCGTAGGGCAGGTGGATCAGCCCCAGCATTTT. Translation: CASSVGQVDQPQHF. The full variable domain, in which reference TRBV9 and TRBJ1-5 provide the parts outside the CDR3, is DSGVTQTPKHLITATGQRVTLRCSPRSGDLSVYWYQQSLDQGLQFLIQYYNGEERAKGNILERFSAQQFPDLHSELNLSSLELGDSALYFCASSVGQVDQPQHFGDGTRLSIL.